The present T cell receptor beta chain was sequenced within a study of CD8+ T cells in alopecia areata. Background on the study: Patients took tofacitinib for 6 to 18 months, followed by 6 drug-free months.

To note about this clone: Its antigen is still unknown.

Extracted from the samples, RNA was reverse transcribed into cDNA to serve as the sequencing template. Sequencing used immunoSEQ multiplex PCR; TCRdb keeps in-frame clones, though not all of them. The sample has about 76,000 clones, approximately 30% seen once. Study conclusions and caveats: Sequences from scalp samples also cover resident alphabeta T cells of normal skin.

Treatment indicated: oral pan-JAK inhibitor, 5-10 mg twice daily. V was clipped by 3 bases and J by 4 bases, with 13 bases between them. Germline loops: CDR1 SQVTM, CDR2 ANQGSEA. This CDR3 has 13 amino acids. The chain recombines TRBV29-1 with TRBJ2-7; possibly TRBD1 for D (6 bases). The TCR originated in a human donor with alopecia areata. Source: CD8+ T cells sorted from blood, taken at week 4, from a patient treated with tofacitinib. CDR3 protein: CSVESGEGYEQYF. In DNA form, the CDR3 reads TGCAGCGTTGAGTCAGGGGAAGGGTACGAGCAGTACTTC.